The source of this T cell receptor beta chain is a study of shared clonotypes between healthy human individuals. Looking at the study overall: Used for every donor were three CD4 naive, three CD4 memory, two CD8 naive and one CD8 memory plate.

There are 15 residues in the CDR3. Germline lookup yields CDR1 MNHEY and CDR2 SMNVEV (reference sequence). Trimming took 6 bases from V and 4 from J, leaving 18 bases between them. Repertoires were generated with immunoSEQ multiplex PCR, while TCRdb's copy carries only in-frame clones and drops some. The data hold about 1,500,000 clones, with approximately 96% observed a single time. The specimen was naive CD4+ T cells sorted from blood. Regarding subset: CD45RA+ positively selected. This sequence originates from a man aged 30-40 years in good health. The V gene is TRBV27, the J gene TRBJ2-5; D remains ambiguous. The CDR3 coding sequence is TGTGCCAGCAGGCCCTGGGTCCATCTGGGAGAGACCCAGTACTTC. The encoded protein is CASRPWVHLGETQYF.